Below, 19 T cell receptor beta chains from the same sample are listed, as sequenced in a study of T cell repertoires in cytomegalovirus infection. TCRdb independently ran MiXCR on the reads; one entry per CDR3 protein. The sample records about 300,000 distinct CDR3 sequences, 9.6% being singletons. Sequencing used PBMCs. These receptors originate from a human donor in good health (CMV status not recorded). Some clones in this sample may be carry-over from other donors' samples.

This clonotype showed up just a few times. The chain combines TRBV7-9 with TRBJ1-2; the D is unclear. Trimming pared 3 bases from V and 8 bases from J, leaving 16 bases between. The CDR3 contains 14 residues. Per germline, CDR1 SEHNR and CDR2 FQNEAQ (reference sequence). CDR3 nucleotide sequence: TGTGCCAGCAGCTTGAGGCAGGTGGAGAGGGGCTACACCTTC. Translating it yields CASSLRQVERGYTF.

The table lists this clonotype with many counts. The V and J genes are TRBV11-3 and TRBJ1-5, with D perhaps TRBD1 (5 bases). The CDR3 spans 13 residues. Between the trimmed V and J ends, which lost 5 bases and 4 bases, there was a span of 9 bases. Germline loops: CDR1 SGHNT, CDR2 YENEEA. CDR3 residues: CASSQDSNQPQHF. The CDR3 coding sequence is TGTGCCAGCAGCCAAGACAGTAATCAGCCCCAGCATTTT.

V is TRBV3-1 and J is TRBJ2-3; TRBD2 matches at 7 bases. The germline V gene encodes CDR1 LGHDT and CDR2 YNNKEL (reference sequence). The CDR3 totals 18 residues. Germline trimming cut 1 base from V and 0 bases from J; bases unmatched to any gene: 10. CDR3 sequence reads: CASSQVFWERGSTDTQYF. The CDR3 coding sequence is TGTGCCAGCAGCCAAGTATTTTGGGAGCGGGGAAGCACAGATACGCAGTATTTT.

On this clonotype itself: No conserved phenylalanine or tryptophan ends this CDR3, so it is likely a read error. The V call is TRBV11-3, the J call TRBJ2-2; weak D call: TRBD1 (7 bases). The CDR3 length is 15 residues. Looked up from germline, CDR1 is SGHNT and CDR2 is YENEEA. V lost 8 bases to trimming and J lost 4 bases, with 17 bases between them. For the CDR3, the DNA is TGTGCCAGCCGCGCGCAGGGGGGAGCCACCGGGGAGCTGTTTTCT. It encodes CASRAQGGATGELFS.

This clonotype came up many times. CDR3 amino acids: CASSLDSTGNTIYF. The CDR3 DNA is TGCGCCAGCAGCTTGGATTCGACTGGAAACACCATATATTTT. This chain joins TRBV5-1 and TRBJ1-3; D gene unclear. CDR1 SGHRS and CDR2 YFSETQ come from the germline V gene. The CDR3 runs 14 residues. Trimming cost V 0 bases and J 2 bases, with 6 bases left between them.

This clonotype was observed a few times. V and J are TRBV20-1 and TRBJ1-6, with D possibly matching TRBD1 (5 bases). This CDR3 is built from 15 residues. The V end lost 4 bases, the J end lost 10 bases, and 20 bases lay between the germline ends. CDR1 and CDR2 (germline): DFQATT, SNEGSKA (reference sequence). Here the CDR3 reads CSATPFGGGRSPLHF. CDR3 nucleotide sequence: TGCAGTGCTACCCCCTTTGGCGGGGGAAGATCACCCCTCCACTTT.

This clonotype was recorded many times. The J gene is TRBJ2-1, the V gene TRBV19, with no clear D. V lost 11 bases to trimming and J lost 1 base, with 6 bases between them. Germline V lookup: CDR1 LNHDA, CDR2 SQIVND (reference sequence). This CDR3 has 11 amino acids. Written as DNA, the CDR3 is TGTGCCGTTGGATCCTACAATGAGCAGTTCTTC. Translation gives CAVGSYNEQFF. The full variable domain, with the rest looked up from reference TRBV19 and TRBJ2-1, is DGGITQSPKYLFRKEGQNVTLSCEQNLNHDAMYWYRQDPGQGLRLIYYSQIVNDFQKGDIAEGYSVSREKKESFPLTVTSAQKNPTAFYLCAVGSYNEQFFGPGTRLTVL.

The chain links TRBV20-1 to TRBJ2-7; D could derive from TRBD1 or TRBD2 (5 bases each). From germline, CDR1 is DFQATT and CDR2 SNEGSKA (reference sequence). Trimming removed 5 bases at V and 5 bases at J, with 25 bases between. The CDR3 totals 16 residues. CDR3 residues: CSARDSLGTAGDEQYV. CDR3 sequence (DNA): TGCAGTGCTCGGGATTCATTGGGGACGGCTGGTGACGAGCAGTACGTC.

This clonotype was seen many times. The V and J genes are TRBV12-3 or TRBV12-4 and TRBJ2-5; D is unclear. V dropped 2 bases and J dropped 5 bases, with 9 bases sitting between them. The CDR3 covers 13 residues. DNA for the CDR3: TGTGCCAGCAGTTTACAGACTGGGGAGACCCAGTACTTC. Amino acid sequence: CASSLQTGETQYF.

This clonotype was detected many times. This chain connects TRBV6-1 to TRBJ1-2; 8 nucleotides agree with TRBD1. Germline V lookup: CDR1 MNHNS, CDR2 SASEGT. The ends lost 3 bases at V and 4 bases at J; junction bases unmatched: 7. The CDR3 consists of 15 residues. The CDR3 DNA reads TGTGCCAGCAGTGAGACCTTACAGGGGGGCTATGGCTACACCTTC. This gives the protein CASSETLQGGYGYTF.

The sample holds many counts of this clonotype. The V gene is TRBV6-2 or TRBV6-3, the J gene TRBJ2-1; 9 nucleotides line up with TRBD2. V was pared by 7 bases and J by 1 base, with 5 bases of the junction left unmatched. The CDR3 extends over 15 amino acids. The germline V gene has CDR1 MNHEY and CDR2 SVGEGT. The CDR3 region is CASMERGASYNEQFF. CDR3 coding DNA: TGTGCCAGCATGGAGCGGGGGGCTTCCTACAATGAGCAGTTCTTC.

This clonotype was recorded at least ten times. This chain uses TRBV14 with TRBJ1-1; D unresolved. Germline lookup yields CDR1 SGHDN and CDR2 FVKESK. There are 14 residues in the CDR3. V lost 0 bases and J lost 5, with 10 bases in between. In nucleotides, the CDR3 is TGTGCCAGCAGCCAAGAAAGAGCGACGACTGAAGCTTTCTTT. As protein: CASSQERATTEAFF. The entire variable domain, with the rest obtained from reference TRBV14 and TRBJ1-1, is as follows: EAGVTQFPSHSVIEKGQTVTLRCDPISGHDNLYWYRRVMGKEIKFLLHFVKESKQDESGMPNNRFLAERTGGTYSTLKVQPAELEDSGVYFCASSQERATTEAFFGQGTRLTVV.

The table lists this clonotype with many counts. This sequence joins TRBV19 and TRBJ2-3; D unclear. The CDR3 is made up of 15 amino acids. The germline gives CDR1 LNHDA, CDR2 SQIVND (reference sequence). V was trimmed by 5 bases and J by 4 bases, leaving 16 bases between them. CDR3: CASSVSKFGPDTQYF. CDR3 sequence (DNA): TGTGCCAGTAGTGTCTCGAAGTTTGGTCCAGATACGCAGTATTTT.

This chain connects TRBV2 to TRBJ2-1, with TRBD2 matching 7 bases. The length of the CDR3 is 16 residues. V lost 6 bases and J lost 2; bases outside the gene matches: 10. The germline V gene encodes CDR1 SNHLY and CDR2 FYNNEI. In nucleotides, the CDR3 is TGTGCCAGCAGATTTGAAGCGGGGCCCACCTACAATGAGCAGTTCTTC. It is translated as CASRFEAGPTYNEQFF.

This clonotype was seen a handful of times. The V gene is TRBV3-1, the J gene TRBJ1-1, with 8 bases lining up with TRBD1. V lost 4 bases to trimming and J lost 9 bases; unmatched junction nucleotides: 7. Germline CDR1 is LGHDT and CDR2 is YNNKEL (reference sequence). The length of the CDR3 is 13 residues. The CDR3 loop is CASSRQGAFKAFF. CDR3 in DNA: TGTGCCAGCAGCCGTCAGGGGGCTTTTAAAGCTTTCTTT.

This clonotype was counted at least ten times. J is TRBJ2-7 and V is TRBV10-3; D not certain. V lost 3 bases to trimming and J lost 2 bases, with 11 bases between them. Per the germline V gene, CDR1 is ENHRY and CDR2 is SYGVKD. The CDR3 totals 14 residues. In DNA form, the CDR3 reads TGTGCCATCAGTGAATCGGACGAAGCCTACGAGCAGTACGTC. It translates to CAISESDEAYEQYV.

This clonotype was picked up many times. This chain joins TRBV28 and TRBJ2-6, with D unresolved. The V and J ends lost 5 bases and 0 bases respectively, with 17 bases between them. The length of the CDR3 is 18 residues. Germline-derived CDR1 and CDR2 are MDHEN and SYDVKM. The CDR3, as DNA: TGTGCCAGCAGTCCAATAGACCCGCCGAGCTCTGGGGCCAACGTCCTGACTTTC. Amino acids: CASSPIDPPSSGANVLTF.

This clonotype has a count of ten or more. The J gene is TRBJ2-3, the V gene TRBV5-5, with D tentatively TRBD1 (7 bases). This CDR3 spans 16 amino acids. Trimming removed 2 bases at V and 0 bases at J, with 13 bases between. Per germline, CDR1 SGHKS and CDR2 YYEKEE (reference sequence). The CDR3 DNA follows: TGTGCCAGCAGCTTACTAGCAGGGGGGAGCACAGATACGCAGTATTTT. It codes for CASSLLAGGSTDTQYF.

This clonotype has ten or more counts. The J gene is TRBJ2-7, the V gene TRBV7-4; TRBD1 agrees at 10 bases. The CDR3 sequence is 16 residues long. CDR1 is SGHVT, CDR2 SQSDAQ, per germline. The V and J ends lost 1 base and 3 bases, in that order; junction bases with no gene match: 6. CDR3 coding DNA: TGTGCCAGCAGCTTAGTTGAAGGGACAGGGGACTACGAGCAGTACGTC. Translated, it gives CASSLVEGTGDYEQYV.